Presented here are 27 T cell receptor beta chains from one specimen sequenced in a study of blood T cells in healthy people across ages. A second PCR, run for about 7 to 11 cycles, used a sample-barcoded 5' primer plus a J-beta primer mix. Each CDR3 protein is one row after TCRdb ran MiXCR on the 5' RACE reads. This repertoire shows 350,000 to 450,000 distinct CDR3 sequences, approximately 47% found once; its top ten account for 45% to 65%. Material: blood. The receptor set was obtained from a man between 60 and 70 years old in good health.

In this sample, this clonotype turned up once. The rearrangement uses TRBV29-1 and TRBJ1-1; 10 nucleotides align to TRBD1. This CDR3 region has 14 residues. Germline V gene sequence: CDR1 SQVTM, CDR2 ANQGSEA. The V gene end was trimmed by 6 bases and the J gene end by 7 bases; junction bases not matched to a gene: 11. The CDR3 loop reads CSVTGQGGRGEAFF. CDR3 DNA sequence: TGCAGCGTCACCGGACAGGGGGGGAGGGGTGAAGCTTTCTTT.

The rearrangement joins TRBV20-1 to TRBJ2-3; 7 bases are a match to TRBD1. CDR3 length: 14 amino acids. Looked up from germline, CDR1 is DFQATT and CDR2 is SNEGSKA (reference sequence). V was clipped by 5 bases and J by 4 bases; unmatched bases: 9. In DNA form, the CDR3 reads TGCAGTGCTGGCACCGGGACAGAGGCAGATACGCAGTATTTT. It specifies CSAGTGTEADTQYF.

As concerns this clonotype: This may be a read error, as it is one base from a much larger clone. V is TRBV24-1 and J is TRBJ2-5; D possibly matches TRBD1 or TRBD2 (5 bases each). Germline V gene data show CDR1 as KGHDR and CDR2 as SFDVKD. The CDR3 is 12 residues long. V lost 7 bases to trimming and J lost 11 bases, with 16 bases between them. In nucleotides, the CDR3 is TGTGCCACCAGGGGGACGGCCAATGAGCAGTACTTC. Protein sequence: CATRGTANEQYF.

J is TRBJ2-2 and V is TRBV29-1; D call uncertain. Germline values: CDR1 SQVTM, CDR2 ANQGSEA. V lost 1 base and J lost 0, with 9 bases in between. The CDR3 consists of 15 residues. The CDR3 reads CSVEVRQTNTGELFF. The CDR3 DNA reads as TGCAGCGTTGAAGTACGGCAGACGAACACCGGGGAGCTGTTTTTT.

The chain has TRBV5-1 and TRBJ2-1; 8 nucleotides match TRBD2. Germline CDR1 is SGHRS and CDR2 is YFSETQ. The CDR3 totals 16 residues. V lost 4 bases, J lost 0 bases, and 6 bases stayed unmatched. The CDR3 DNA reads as TGCGCCAGCAGCCGGGGGGGGGCGGGCTCCTACAATGAGCAGTTCTTC. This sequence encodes CASSRGGAGSYNEQFF.

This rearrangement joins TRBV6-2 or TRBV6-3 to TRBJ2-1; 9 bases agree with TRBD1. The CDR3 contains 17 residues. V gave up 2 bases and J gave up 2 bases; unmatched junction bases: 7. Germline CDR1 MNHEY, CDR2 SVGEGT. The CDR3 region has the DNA TGTGCCAGCAGTTACGTTTGGGACAGGGTCCCCTACAATGAGCAGTTCTTC. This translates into CASSYVWDRVPYNEQFF.

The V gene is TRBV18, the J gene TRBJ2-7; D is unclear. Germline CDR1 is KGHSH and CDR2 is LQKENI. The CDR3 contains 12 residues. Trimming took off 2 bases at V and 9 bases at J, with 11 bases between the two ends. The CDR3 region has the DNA TGTGCCAGCTCACCAGGCCAGTGCAGGCAGTACTTC. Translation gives CASSPGQCRQYF. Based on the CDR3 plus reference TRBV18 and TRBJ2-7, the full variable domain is NAGVMQNPRHLVRRRGQEARLRCSPMKGHSHVYWYRQLPEEGLKFMVYLQKENIIDESGMPKERFSAEFPKEGPSILRIQQVVRGDSAAYFCASSPGQCRQYFGPGTRLTVT.

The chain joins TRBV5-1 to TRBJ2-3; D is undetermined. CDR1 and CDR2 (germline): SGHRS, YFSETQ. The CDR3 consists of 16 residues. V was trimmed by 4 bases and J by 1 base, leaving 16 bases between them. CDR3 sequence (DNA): TGCGCCAGCAGCCCAGGAAGCCCCCGAGGCACAGATACGCAGTATTTT. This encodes CASSPGSPRGTDTQYF.

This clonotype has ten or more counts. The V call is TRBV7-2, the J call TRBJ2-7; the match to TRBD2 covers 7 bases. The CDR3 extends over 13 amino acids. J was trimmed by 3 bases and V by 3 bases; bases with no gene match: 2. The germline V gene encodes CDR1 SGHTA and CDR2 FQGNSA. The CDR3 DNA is TGTGCCAGCAGCTTGCGGGGGAACTACGAGCAGTACTTC. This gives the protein CASSLRGNYEQYF.

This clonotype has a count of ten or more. The CDR3 DNA is TGTGCCAGCAGTTACGGGTACTCTGGGGCCAACGTCCTGACTTTC. It encodes CASSYGYSGANVLTF. This chain uses TRBV6-5 with TRBJ2-6, with D unresolved. The CDR3 is 15 residues long. Germline CDR1 reads MNHEY; CDR2 reads SVGAGI. Trimming stripped 2 bases from V and 0 bases from J, with 5 bases between.

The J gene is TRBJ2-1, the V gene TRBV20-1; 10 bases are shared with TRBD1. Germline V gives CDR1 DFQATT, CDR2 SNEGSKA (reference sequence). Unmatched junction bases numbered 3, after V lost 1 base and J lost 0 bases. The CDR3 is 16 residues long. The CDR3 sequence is CSARARQGASYNEQFF. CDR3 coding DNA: TGCAGTGCTAGAGCTAGACAGGGGGCCTCCTACAATGAGCAGTTCTTC.

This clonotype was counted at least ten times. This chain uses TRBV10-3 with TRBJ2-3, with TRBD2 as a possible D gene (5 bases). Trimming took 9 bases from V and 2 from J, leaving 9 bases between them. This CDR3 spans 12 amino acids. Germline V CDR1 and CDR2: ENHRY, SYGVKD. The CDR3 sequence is CAIAGNTDTQYF. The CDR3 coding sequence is TGTGCCATAGCCGGGAACACAGATACGCAGTATTTT.

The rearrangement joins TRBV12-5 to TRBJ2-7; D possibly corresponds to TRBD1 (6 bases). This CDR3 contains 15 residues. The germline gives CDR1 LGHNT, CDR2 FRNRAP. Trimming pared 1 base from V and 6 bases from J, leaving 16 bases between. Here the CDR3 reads CASGLAHRVPLEQYF. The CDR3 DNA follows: TGTGCTAGTGGTTTGGCCCACAGGGTACCCCTCGAGCAGTACTTC.

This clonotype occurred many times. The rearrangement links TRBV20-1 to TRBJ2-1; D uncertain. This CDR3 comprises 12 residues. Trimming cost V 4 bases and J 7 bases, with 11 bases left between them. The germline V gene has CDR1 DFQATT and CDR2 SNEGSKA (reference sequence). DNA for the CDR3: TGCAGTGCTAACGATCTAGGTAATGAGCAGTTCTTC. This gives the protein CSANDLGNEQFF.

The CDR3 nucleotides are TGTGCCAGCAGCTCCCTGGGGGGGCCGGGAGAGACCCAGTACTTC. Its protein is CASSSLGGPGETQYF. The chain combines TRBV5-6 with TRBJ2-5, with D possibly being TRBD2 (7 bases). CDR3 size: 15 residues. The V gene lost 3 bases and the J gene lost 4 bases, with 16 bases spanning the gap. Germline loops: CDR1 SGHDT, CDR2 YYEEEE.

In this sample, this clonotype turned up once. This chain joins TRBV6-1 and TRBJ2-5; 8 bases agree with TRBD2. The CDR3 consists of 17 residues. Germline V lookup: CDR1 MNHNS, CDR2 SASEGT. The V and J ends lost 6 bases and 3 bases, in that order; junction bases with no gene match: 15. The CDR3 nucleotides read TGTGCCAGCAGGCAGTCGCCTAGCGGGCCTACCAAAGAGACCCAGTACTTC. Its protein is CASRQSPSGPTKETQYF.

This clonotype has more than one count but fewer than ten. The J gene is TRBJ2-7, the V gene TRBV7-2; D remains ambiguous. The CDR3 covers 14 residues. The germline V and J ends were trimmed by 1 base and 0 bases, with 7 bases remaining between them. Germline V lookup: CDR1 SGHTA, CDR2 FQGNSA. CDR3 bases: TGTGCCAGCAGCTTAGGGCGTCTCTCCTACGAGCAGTACTTC. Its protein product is CASSLGRLSYEQYF.

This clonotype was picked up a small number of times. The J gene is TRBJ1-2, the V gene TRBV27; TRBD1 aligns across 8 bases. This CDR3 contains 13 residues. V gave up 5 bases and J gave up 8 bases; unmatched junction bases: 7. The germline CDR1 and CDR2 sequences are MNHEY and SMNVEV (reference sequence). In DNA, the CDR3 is TGTGCCAGCAGTGCCCGGGACAGGAGGGGCTACACCTTC. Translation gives CASSARDRRGYTF.

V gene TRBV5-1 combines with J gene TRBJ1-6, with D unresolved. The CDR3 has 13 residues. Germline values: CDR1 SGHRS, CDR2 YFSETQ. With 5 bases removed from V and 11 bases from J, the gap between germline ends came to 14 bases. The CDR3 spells CASRVEGWAPLHF. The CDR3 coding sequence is TGCGCCAGCAGGGTGGAGGGTTGGGCACCCCTCCACTTT. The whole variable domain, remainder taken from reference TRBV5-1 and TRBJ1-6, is KAGVTQTPRYLIKTRGQQVTLSCSPISGHRSVSWYQQTPGQGLQFLFEYFSETQRNKGNFPGRFSGRQFSNSRSEMNVSTLELGDSALYLCASRVEGWAPLHFGNGTRLTVT.

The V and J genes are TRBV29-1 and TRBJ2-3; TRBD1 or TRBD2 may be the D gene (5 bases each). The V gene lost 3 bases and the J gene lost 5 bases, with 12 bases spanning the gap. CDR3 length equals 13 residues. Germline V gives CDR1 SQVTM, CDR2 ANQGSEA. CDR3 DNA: TGCAGCGTTGAGGTCGGGGCCCGAGATACGCAGTATTTT. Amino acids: CSVEVGARDTQYF.

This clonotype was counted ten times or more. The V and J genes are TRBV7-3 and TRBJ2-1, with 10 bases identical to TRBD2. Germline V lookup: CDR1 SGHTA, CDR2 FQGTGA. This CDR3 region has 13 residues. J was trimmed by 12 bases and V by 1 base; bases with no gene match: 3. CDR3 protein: CASSLIAGGLQFF. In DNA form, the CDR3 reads TGTGCCAGCAGCTTAATAGCGGGAGGCCTGCAGTTCTTC. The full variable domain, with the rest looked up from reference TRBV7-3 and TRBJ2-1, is GAGVSQTPSNKVTEKGKYVELRCDPISGHTALYWYRQSLGQGPEFLIYFQGTGAADDSGLPNDRFFAVRPEGSVSTLKIQRTERGDSAVYLCASSLIAGGLQFFGPGTRLTVL.

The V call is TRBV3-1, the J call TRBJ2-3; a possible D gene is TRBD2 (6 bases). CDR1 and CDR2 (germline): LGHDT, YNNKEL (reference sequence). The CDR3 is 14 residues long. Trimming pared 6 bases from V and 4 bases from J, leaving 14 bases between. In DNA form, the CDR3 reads TGTGCCAGCAGTCACGGGGGATGGTCAGATACGCAGTATTTT. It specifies CASSHGGWSDTQYF.

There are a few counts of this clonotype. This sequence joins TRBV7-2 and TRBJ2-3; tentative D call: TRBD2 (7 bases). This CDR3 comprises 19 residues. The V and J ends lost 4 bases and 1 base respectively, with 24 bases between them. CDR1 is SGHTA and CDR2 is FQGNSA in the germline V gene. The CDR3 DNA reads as TGTGCCAGCAGCTCCACGGTGCGGAGGGGGGGCCTCGGCACAGATACGCAGTATTTT. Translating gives CASSSTVRRGGLGTDTQYF.

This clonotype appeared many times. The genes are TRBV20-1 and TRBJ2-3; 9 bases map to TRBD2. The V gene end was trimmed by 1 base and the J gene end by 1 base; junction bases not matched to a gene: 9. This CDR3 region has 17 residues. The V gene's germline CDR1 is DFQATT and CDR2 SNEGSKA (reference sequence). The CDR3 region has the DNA TGCAGTGCTAGAGGGGGGGCTAGCGGGACCCGCACAGATACGCAGTATTTT. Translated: CSARGGASGTRTDTQYF.

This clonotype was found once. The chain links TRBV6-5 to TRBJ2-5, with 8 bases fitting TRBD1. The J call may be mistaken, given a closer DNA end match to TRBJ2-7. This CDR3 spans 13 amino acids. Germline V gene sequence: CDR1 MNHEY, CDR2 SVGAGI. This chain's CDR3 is CASSYGTGGEQYF. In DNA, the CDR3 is TGTGCCAGCAGTTACGGCACAGGGGGCGAGCAGTACTTC.

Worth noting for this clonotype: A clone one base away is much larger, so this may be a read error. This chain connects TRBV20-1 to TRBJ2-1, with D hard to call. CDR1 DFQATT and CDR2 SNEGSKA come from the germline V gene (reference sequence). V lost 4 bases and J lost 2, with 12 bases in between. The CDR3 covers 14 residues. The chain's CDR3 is CSATRRAPYNEQFF. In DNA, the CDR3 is TGCAGTGCTACCCGACGAGCGCCCTACAATGAGCAGTTCTTC.

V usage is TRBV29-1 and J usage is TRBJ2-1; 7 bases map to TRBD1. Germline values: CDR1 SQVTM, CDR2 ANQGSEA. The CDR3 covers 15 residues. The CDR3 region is CSVSIGTAYYNEQFF. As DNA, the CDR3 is TGCAGTGTAAGCATAGGGACAGCCTATTACAATGAGCAGTTCTTC.